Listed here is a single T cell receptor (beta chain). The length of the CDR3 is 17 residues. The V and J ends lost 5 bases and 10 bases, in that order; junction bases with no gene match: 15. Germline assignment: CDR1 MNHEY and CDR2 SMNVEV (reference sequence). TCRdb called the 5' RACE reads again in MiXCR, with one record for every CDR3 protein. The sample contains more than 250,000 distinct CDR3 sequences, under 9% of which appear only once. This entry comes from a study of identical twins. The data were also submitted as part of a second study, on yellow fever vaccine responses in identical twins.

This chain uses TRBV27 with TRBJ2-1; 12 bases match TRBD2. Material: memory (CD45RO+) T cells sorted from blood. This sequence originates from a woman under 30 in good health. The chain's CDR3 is CASSTKPTSGGRGEQFF. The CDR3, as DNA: TGTGCCAGCAGTACAAAACCAACTAGCGGGGGGCGAGGCGAGCAGTTCTTC.